This entry concerns a single T cell receptor beta chain. In the original analysis: Reference gene primer amplification in the assay estimated nucleated cell counts. TCRdb's table, derived via immunoSEQ multiplex PCR, lists solely in-frame clones and lacks some. Clone size and the V and J calls come from that table; the DNA yielded D and trimming. The table shows roughly 130,000 clones, with more than 75% occurring only once. These data are taken from a study of blood T cell repertoires in COVID-19. Per the germline V gene, CDR1 is SGHKS and CDR2 is YYEKEE (reference sequence). The CDR3 consists of 15 residues. J was trimmed by 3 bases and V by 0 bases; bases with no gene match: 3.

Sequencing was carried out using peripheral blood. J is TRBJ2-1 and V is TRBV5-5, with 7 bases identical to TRBD1. The origin of this receptor is a woman in her 70s with COVID-19, enrolled during active disease. The CDR3 is CASSLDRGYYNEQFF. CDR3 sequence (DNA): TGTGCCAGCAGCTTGGACAGGGGCTACTACAATGAGCAGTTCTTC.